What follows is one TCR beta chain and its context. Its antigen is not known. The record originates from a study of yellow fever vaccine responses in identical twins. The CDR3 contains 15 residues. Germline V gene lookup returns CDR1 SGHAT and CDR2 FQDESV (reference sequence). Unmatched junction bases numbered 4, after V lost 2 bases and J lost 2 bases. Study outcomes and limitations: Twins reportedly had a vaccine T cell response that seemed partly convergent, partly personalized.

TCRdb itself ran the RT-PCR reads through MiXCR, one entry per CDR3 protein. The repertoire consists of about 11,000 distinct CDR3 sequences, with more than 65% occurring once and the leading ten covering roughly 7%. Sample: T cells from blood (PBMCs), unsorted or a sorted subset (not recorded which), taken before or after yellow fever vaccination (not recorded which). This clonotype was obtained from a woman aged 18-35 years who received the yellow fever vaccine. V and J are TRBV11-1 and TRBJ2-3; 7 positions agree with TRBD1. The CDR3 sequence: CASSLRDRFTDTQYF. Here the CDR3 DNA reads TGTGCCAGCAGCTTAAGGGACAGATTCACAGATACGCAGTATTTT.